This T cell receptor (beta chain) came from a study of beta chain features in type 1 diabetes listed by TCRdb under 2018. For the study in its entirety: Mean age, gender distribution, total cell number and subset yield were not different between patients and healthy donors. In the study, recently diagnosed type 1 diabetes patients and matched healthy donors were compared on the TCRB repertoires of their sorted circulating CD4+ T cell subsets. A total of 85 million to 140 million sorted cells were examined across all samples, and the number of cells per subset was strongly correlated with RNA yield. Naive and central memory subsets were obtained from all 28 donors, but regulatory and stem cell-like memory subsets were isolated from only 8 patients and 8 healthy donors. The investigation overall reported the following: Shorter templates might be favored by PCR, yet because patient and control samples were amplified and corrected together, any such skew would affect both groups equally. Naive, central memory and regulatory TCRB repertoires appeared to be more similar among patients than among healthy donors. Because small numbers of individuals were included in the HLA sub-analyses, any influence of HLA type on TCRB rearrangement was left unresolved. Fewer insertions and more nucleotide deletions at VDJ recombination sites were observed in patients with type 1 diabetes, implying thymic rearrangement abnormalities. Because cDNA rather than genomic DNA was sequenced, highly expressing activated cells could have been over-represented, although no difference in activation and CD3 levels was found between groups. Type 1 diabetes patients showed a moderate but significant shortening of TCRB CDR3 length in all four CD4+ subsets.

Via the germline V gene, CDR1 is MDHEN and CDR2 SYDVKM. The trim is 5 bases for V and 4 bases for J, with a gap of 21 bases between the germline ends. The CDR3 covers 16 residues, taking in both the cysteine and the phenylalanine. The CDR3 DNA has 48 bases and is translated from base 1. Each donor gave one peripheral blood draw, approximately 110 mL on average, collected into heparinised tubes. Using a panel that included CD45RO, CCR7, CD25, CD127, CD95 and CD27, naive, central memory, regulatory and stem cell-like memory CD4+ T cells were sorted on a BD FACSAria II. Purity was above 95% for every sorted population. PBMCs were separated immediately by Lymphoprep density gradient centrifugation and were stained directly, without being cultured. So that batch effects would be minimized, each experiment stained and sorted samples in pairs, pairing one healthy donor with one patient. All of the isolated RNA was reverse transcribed with the High Capacity cDNA Reverse Transcription Kit, so expressed TCRB transcripts were sequenced. Deep immunoSEQ sequencing was applied to naive, central memory and regulatory T cell samples, giving an average of around 3.8 million total reads per sample. Sorted cells were lysed in RLT buffer, and RNA was extracted using DNase-treated RNeasy Micro or Mini kits according to cell number. To prevent cross-contamination, each cell subset was processed individually, whereas patient and healthy donor samples were processed jointly. Using the immunoSEQ multiplex PCR, TCRB sequences were amplified from cDNA into 87-bp fragments spanning the CDR3 region. The amplicons were sequenced using the Illumina HiSeq platform. The paper's processing steps were these. Synthetic template baselines were used to correct PCR bias computationally, reads within Hamming distance 2 were collapsed together, and singletons that could not be merged were discarded. Reads were aligned against IMGT to assign V, D and J genes, CDR3 length and insertions or deletions at six rearrangement sites. Clonotype counts were normalized to sorted cell number within each subset before computing true diversity and Gini coefficients with the tcR R package. Repertoire sharing was quantified using the overlap coefficient calculated on TCRB nucleotide sequences. Out-of-frame TCRB sequences from naive cells were analyzed to stand in for the pre-selection repertoire. Drawn from immuneACCESS, this table holds only the in-frame rearrangements with V and J called that TCRdb kept. Clones are partly lost; checked studies trace under half to an unresolved V gene and leave the rest unexplained. The V and J calls and clone size were taken over from that table, and D and trimming were inferred from the DNA. The table for this sample lists around 350,000 clones; roughly 12% of them were counted only once. 0.015% to 0.02% of the sample goes to the ten largest clones.

As concerns this clone: Its antigen is still unknown. No much larger clone is present one base from it, and per-base qualities are unavailable.

Sequencing used naive CD4+ T cells from blood. This specimen's cell subset or site label, per the study, means: true naive CD4+ T cells. The chain links TRBV28 with TRBJ2-7; the D gene is possibly TRBD2, with 7 bases matching. This receptor was identified in a young man in good health. The base sequence is TGTGCCAGCAGTCCAGTGGGGGCGGGGGCCCTATACGAGCAGTACTTC. Translated, this is CASSPVGAGALYEQYF.